This T cell receptor beta chain is from a study of blood T cell repertoires in COVID-19. The data were produced by immunoSEQ multiplex PCR, yet TCRdb's version contains in-frame clones alone and is incomplete. Among about 480,000 clones listed, 70% to 90% were seen once. With 4 bases clipped from V and 5 bases from J, the junction kept 2 bases outside the gene matches. The CDR3 length is 14 residues. Germline CDR1 reads SGHNT; CDR2 reads YYREEE (reference sequence). The sequencing input was PBMCs or T cells enriched from blood (not recorded which). This receptor was obtained from a woman aged 40 to 50 who had recovered from COVID-19. This chain uses TRBV5-4 with TRBJ1-4; TRBD1 matches at 10 bases. The CDR3 bases are TGTGCCAGCAGCCGGACAGGGGGGAATGAAAAACTGTTTTTT. This encodes CASSRTGGNEKLFF.